This T cell receptor beta chain originates from a study of beta chain features in type 1 diabetes. Study at large: The patients were much like the healthy donors in age, gender and cell yields.

Reverse transcribing all isolated RNA meant expressed TCRB transcripts were sequenced. Libraries were prepared by immunoSEQ multiplex PCR; TCRdb keeps only in-frame clonotypes and omits some of them. The top ten hold around 0.039% of the sample, which has under 450,000 clones, around 13% seen once. This clone was seen just once. Its target is not known. Study outcomes and limitations: The naive, central memory and Treg TCRB repertoires of patients appeared to be more similar to one another than those of healthy donors. At VDJ recombination sites, type 1 diabetes patients had fewer insertions and more deleted nucleotides. The influence of HLA type on TCRB rearrangement stayed undetermined.

CDR1 SNHLY and CDR2 FYNNEI come from the germline V gene. The CDR3 runs 14 residues. Losses at the gene ends were 3 bases for V and 3 bases for J; bases not matched to a gene: 5. The sequence came from a man under 40 in good health. Sequencing used naive CD4+ T cells from blood. V is TRBV2 and J is TRBJ2-7; TRBD1 agrees at 7 bases. The CDR3 sequence is CASSEGTEFYEQYF. The CDR3 coding sequence is TGTGCCAGCAGTGAGGGGACAGAGTTCTACGAGCAGTACTTC. The full variable domain, its missing parts supplied by reference TRBV2 and TRBJ2-7, is EPEVTQTPSHQVTQMGQEVILRCVPISNHLYFYWYRQILGQKVEFLVSFYNNEISEKSEIFDDQFSVERPDGSNFTLKIRSTKLEDSAMYFCASSEGTEFYEQYFGPGTRLTVT.